One sample yielded the 18 T cell receptor beta chains listed below, sequenced in a study of Japanese encephalitis immunity and Zika vaccine responses. For approximately six days, PBMCs labeled with CFSE were cultured with peptide pools at roughly 1 ug/mL each. The sort collected unfixed, live, CD56-CD19-CD16-CD3+CD4+ CFSE-low proliferating CD4 T cells. One entry per CDR3 protein, called by TCRdb with MiXCR from the 5' RACE reads. The sample records 410 or so distinct CDR3 sequences, roughly 3.5% being singletons. This sample comprised antigen-activated CD4+ T cells from blood, cultured, obtained during a Zika inactivated vaccine study. These receptor sequences come from an adult man who received an inactivated Zika virus vaccine.

As for this clonotype: The conserved phenylalanine or tryptophan is not found at the CDR3 terminus, so this likely reflects a read error. The chain has TRBV6-2 or TRBV6-3 and TRBJ1-1, with D possibly matching TRBD1 (5 bases). CDR1 is MNHEY and CDR2 is SVGEGT in the germline V gene. The CDR3 spans 14 residues. Trimming pared 1 base from V and 6 bases from J, leaving 12 bases between. CDR3 loop: CASSYYQGRAEAFV. CDR3 DNA sequence: TGTGCCAGCAGTTACTACCAGGGCCGGGCTGAAGCTTTCGTT.

In regard to this clonotype: A much bigger clone sits one base away, suggesting this may be a read error. This chain links TRBV12-3 or TRBV12-4 with TRBJ1-5, with D possibly TRBD1 on 5 matching bases. The end of the DNA is better explained by TRBJ2-3, so the J call may be wrong. This CDR3 is built from 15 residues. This CDR3 reads CASSLTQGGNQPQYF. The CDR3 DNA is TGTGCCAGCAGTTTGACCCAGGGCGGCAATCAGCCCCAGTATTTT.

Only a few counts were recorded for this clonotype. The V gene is TRBV20-1, the J gene TRBJ2-7; tentatively, D is TRBD2 (5 bases). This CDR3 comprises 14 residues. With 5 bases removed from V and 0 bases from J, the gap between germline ends came to 14 bases. Germline assignment: CDR1 DFQATT and CDR2 SNEGSKA (reference sequence). The CDR3 reads CSAPLAGSSYEQYF. For the CDR3, the DNA is TGCAGTGCTCCCCTAGCTGGAAGCTCCTACGAGCAGTACTTC.

This clonotype is classed as large. The rearrangement uses TRBV6-5 and TRBJ1-2; D unresolved. CDR3 length equals 14 residues. V lost 0 bases, J lost 0 bases, and 5 bases lay in between. Germline V CDR1 and CDR2: MNHEY, SVGAGI. The CDR3 nucleotides are TGTGCCAGCAGTTACTCCGGAACTAACTATGGCTACACCTTC. Translated, it gives CASSYSGTNYGYTF.

This clonotype is medium-sized (0.01 to 0.1%) in the sample. The V gene is TRBV4-3, the J gene TRBJ2-2, with 8 bases matching TRBD2. Looked up from germline, CDR1 is LGHNA and CDR2 is YSLEER. The CDR3 extends over 16 amino acids. Trimming took 1 base from V and 8 from J; bases not matched to a gene: 9. The CDR3 loop reads CASSQAGGPGGGELFF. The CDR3 DNA reads TGCGCCAGCAGCCAAGCCGGTGGACCGGGGGGGGGGGAGCTGTTTTTT.

This clonotype is labeled medium-sized. The genes are TRBV7-2 and TRBJ2-5; D unclear. CDR1 is SGHTA and CDR2 is FQGNSA in the germline V gene. The CDR3 consists of 15 residues. Trimming removed 1 base at V and 8 bases at J, with 17 bases between. The CDR3 DNA sequence: TGTGCCAGCAGCTTAGGTTGGGTAGGTGGCGGAACCCAGTACTTC. This codes for CASSLGWVGGGTQYF.

This clonotype is deemed medium-sized. This rearrangement joins TRBV6-2 or TRBV6-3 to TRBJ2-6, with TRBD1 matching over 8 bases. Germline loops: CDR1 MNHEY, CDR2 SVGEGT. V trimming: 5 bases; J trimming: 2 bases; junction bases outside the gene matches: 2. This CDR3 is built from 15 residues. CDR3: CASSGTGAGANVLTF. For the CDR3, the DNA is TGTGCCAGCAGTGGGACAGGTGCTGGGGCCAACGTCCTGACTTTC.

By share, this clonotype counts as medium-sized. A much larger clone is a single base away; this may be a read error. The chain uses TRBV6-1 and TRBJ2-7, with TRBD2 matching over 9 bases. V lost 11 bases, J lost 0 bases, and 5 bases stayed unmatched. CDR3 length: 13 amino acids. Germline CDR1 and CDR2: MNHNS and SASEGT. The CDR3, as DNA: TGTGCCGGCCGGCGGGGGGGCTCCTACGAGCAGTACTTC. Its protein is CAGRRGGSYEQYF.

By frequency in the sample, this clonotype is large. The genes are TRBV5-6 and TRBJ1-6, with a weak D call TRBD1 (6 bases). Looked up from germline, CDR1 is SGHDT and CDR2 is YYEEEE. The CDR3 is 15 amino acids. V was clipped by 2 bases and J by 7 bases, with 13 bases between them. Here the CDR3 reads CASSLVGQGNSPLHF. CDR3 sequence (DNA): TGTGCCAGCAGCTTAGTGGGGCAGGGGAATTCACCCCTCCACTTT.

By share of the sample, this clonotype is medium-sized (0.01 to 0.1%). V usage is TRBV7-9 and J usage is TRBJ1-1, with 7 bases fitting TRBD1. The V and J ends lost 5 bases and 7 bases, in that order; junction bases with no gene match: 4. This CDR3 is 12 amino acids long. Germline CDR1 and CDR2: SEHNR and FQNEAQ (reference sequence). In nucleotides, the CDR3 is TGTGCCAGCAGCCCCCGGGACAGTGAAGCTTTCTTT. It codes for CASSPRDSEAFF.

By sample fraction, this clonotype is medium-sized. The chain has TRBV20-1 and TRBJ2-3; the match to TRBD1 covers 8 bases. The V gene's germline CDR1 is DFQATT and CDR2 SNEGSKA (reference sequence). CDR3 length: 15 residues. Germline trimming cut 4 bases from V and 2 bases from J; bases unmatched to any gene: 8. The CDR3 DNA is TGCAGTGCTACTTCCGGGACAGGAGCCACAGATACGCAGTATTTT. Amino acids: CSATSGTGATDTQYF.

By share, this clonotype counts as large. The chain couples TRBV20-1 to TRBJ2-6; unclear D gene. Germline values: CDR1 DFQATT, CDR2 SNEGSKA (reference sequence). This CDR3 is 13 amino acids long. The V and J ends lost 3 bases and 0 bases respectively, with 3 bases between them. The CDR3 coding sequence is TGCAGTGCTAGGGACTCTGGGGCCAACGTCCTGACTTTC. It specifies CSARDSGANVLTF.

By proportion, this clonotype is medium-sized. The chain is built from TRBV6-2 or TRBV6-3 and TRBJ1-2, with a weak D call TRBD1 (5 bases). Trimming stripped 5 bases from V and 6 bases from J, with 13 bases between. The CDR3 totals 13 residues. The germline V gene has CDR1 MNHEY and CDR2 SVGEGT. The DNA of the CDR3 is TGTGCCAGCAGTCACGGGGGTTTCAATGGCTACACCTTC. Translated, it gives CASSHGGFNGYTF.

The rearrangement links TRBV28 to TRBJ1-6, with TRBD1 identical over 7 bases. The CDR3 is 14 amino acids. The junction had 4 bases not matched to a gene; V was cut back by 3 bases and J by 8 bases. CDR1 MDHEN and CDR2 SYDVKM come from the germline V gene. CDR3 DNA sequence: TGTGCCAGCAGTTTGGGGACAGCCCATTCACCCCTCCACTTT. Translation: CASSLGTAHSPLHF. Full variable domain (rest looked up from reference TRBV28 and TRBJ1-6): DVKVTQSSRYLVKRTGEKVFLECVQDMDHENMFWYRQDPGLGLRLIYFSYDVKMKEKGDIPEGYSVSREKKERFSLILESASTNQTSMYLCASSLGTAHSPLHFGNGTRLTVT.

By frequency in the sample, this clonotype is medium-sized. This chain connects TRBV7-2 to TRBJ2-1; either TRBD1 or TRBD2 may supply D (5 bases each). Looked up from germline, CDR1 is SGHTA and CDR2 is FQGNSA. V lost 3 bases, J lost 7 bases, and 13 bases lay in between. There are 14 residues in the CDR3. CDR3 sequence: CASSLTGTSNEQFF. The CDR3 region has the DNA TGTGCCAGCAGCTTGACCGGGACGAGTAATGAGCAGTTCTTC.

By sample fraction, this clonotype is medium-sized. The chain couples TRBV4-3 to TRBJ2-1; D remains unclear. Trimming pared 0 bases from V and 12 bases from J, leaving 9 bases between. The CDR3 has 12 residues. The germline gives CDR1 LGHNA, CDR2 YSLEER. CDR3 in amino acids: CASSQEGMGQFF. Written as DNA, the CDR3 is TGCGCCAGCAGCCAAGAAGGGATGGGGCAGTTCTTC.

Sample share makes this clonotype large. Sequence at one end of the junction differs from germline and may be a read error. The genes are TRBV7-7 and TRBJ2-5; 8 bases line up with TRBD2. CDR3 length equals 13 residues. Germline V gene lookup returns CDR1 SSHAT and CDR2 FNYEAQ (reference sequence). The CDR3 nucleotides read TGTGCTAGCAGCTTAAGACTAGCGGAGACCCAGTACTTC. It yields the protein CASSLRLAETQYF. Full variable domain (rest looked up from reference TRBV7-7 and TRBJ2-5): GAGVSQSPRYKVTKRGQDVTLRCDPISSHATLYWYQQALGQGPEFLTYFNYEAQPDKSGLPSDRFSAERPEGSISTLTIQRTEQRDSAMYRCASSLRLAETQYFGPGTRLLVL.

The J gene is TRBJ2-3, the V gene TRBV3-1; tentative D call: TRBD2 (6 bases). Trimming removed 1 base at V and 4 bases at J, with 6 bases between. This CDR3 has 13 residues. The germline V gene has CDR1 LGHDT and CDR2 YNNKEL (reference sequence). This CDR3 reads CASSQGLADTQYF. The DNA for the CDR3 is TGTGCCAGCAGCCAAGGACTAGCAGATACGCAGTATTTT.